One sample yielded the 8 T cell receptor beta chains listed below, sequenced in a study of vaccination and CD4 T cells after COVID-19. Cultured CD4+ T-cell DNA underwent Oncomine TCR Beta short-read sequencing. TCRdb independently ran MiXCR on the PCR reads; one entry per CDR3 protein. The repertoire holds approximately 14,000 distinct CDR3 sequences, with around 56% as singletons. Their cognate antigens are unknown. As for treatment: roughly nine-day PBMC culture with coronavirus spike peptide pools or control peptides (ViraFEST assay). Sequencing input: CD4+ T cells from blood, cultured in vitro. The receptors were gathered from a human donor who had recovered from COVID-19.

The chain links TRBV6-4 to TRBJ2-5; tentative D call: TRBD2 (5 bases). This CDR3 comprises 20 residues. Germline V gene data show CDR1 as MRHNA and CDR2 as SNTAGT. Trimming removed 2 bases at V and 4 bases at J, with 29 bases between. CDR3 sequence reads: CASSDTPRIRTGRVGETQYF. In DNA, the CDR3 is TGTGCCAGCAGTGACACCCCCCGGATAAGAACGGGGAGAGTTGGAGAGACCCAGTACTTC.

This clonotype was counted between two and nine times. This chain uses TRBV18 with TRBJ2-5; TRBD2 agrees at 14 bases. Germline CDR1 and CDR2: KGHSH and LQKENI. V gave up 4 bases and J gave up 5 bases; unmatched junction bases: 6. The CDR3 is 16 residues long. DNA for the CDR3: TGTGCCAGCTCACGGGGACTAGCGGGAGAGTTGGAGACCCAGTACTTC. Protein sequence: CASSRGLAGELETQYF. Full variable domain (outside the CDR3, taken from reference TRBV18 and TRBJ2-5): NAGVMQNPRHLVRRRGQEARLRCSPMKGHSHVYWYRQLPEEGLKFMVYLQKENIIDESGMPKERFSAEFPKEGPSILRIQQVVRGDSAAYFCASSRGLAGELETQYFGPGTRLLVL.

V and J are TRBV19 and TRBJ2-7, with 7 bases aligning to TRBD1. CDR1 LNHDA and CDR2 SQIVND come from the germline V gene (reference sequence). The CDR3 has 15 amino acids. Germline trimming cut 4 bases from V and 3 bases from J; bases unmatched to any gene: 9. CDR3 sequence: CASSTGVQGFYEQYF. CDR3 nucleotide sequence: TGTGCCAGTAGTACTGGGGTACAGGGGTTCTACGAGCAGTACTTC.

V is TRBV25-1 and J is TRBJ1-1; 8 nucleotides match TRBD1. Unmatched junction bases numbered 7, after V lost 2 bases and J lost 5 bases. The CDR3 has 15 amino acids. Per germline, CDR1 MGHDK and CDR2 SYGVNS. The CDR3 loop reads CASSEPGTGGTEAFF. In DNA form, the CDR3 reads TGTGCCAGCAGTGAACCCGGGACAGGAGGAACTGAAGCTTTCTTT.

The chain is built from TRBV19 and TRBJ1-1, with D possibly TRBD1 on 5 matching bases. Germline V gene sequence: CDR1 LNHDA, CDR2 SQIVND (reference sequence). The ends were cut back, 1 base at V and 0 bases at J, with 9 bases in the middle. The CDR3 has 15 amino acids. CDR3 sequence: CASSIGAGMNTEAFF. In DNA, the CDR3 is TGTGCCAGTAGTATAGGAGCAGGGATGAACACTGAAGCTTTCTTT.

The chain combines TRBV30 with TRBJ2-3, with D possibly being TRBD2 (5 bases). Trimming stripped 2 bases from V and 4 bases from J, with 13 bases between. The CDR3 loop spans 14 amino acids. CDR1 GTSNPN and CDR2 SVGIG come from the germline V gene (reference sequence). The CDR3 DNA is TGTGCCTGGAGTCCAACCTCTAGCTCAGATACGCAGTATTTT. This translates into CAWSPTSSSDTQYF. The whole variable domain, filled in from reference TRBV30 and TRBJ2-3, reads SQTIHQWPATLVQPVGSPLSLECTVEGTSNPNLYWYRQAAGRGLQLLFYSVGIGQISSEVPQNLSASRPQDRQFILSSKKLLLSDSGFYLCAWSPTSSSDTQYFGPGTRLTVL.

V usage is TRBV28 and J usage is TRBJ1-3; D may be TRBD1 (5 bases). The germline V gene encodes CDR1 MDHEN and CDR2 SYDVKM. V was cut by 8 bases and J by 5 bases, with 25 bases left in between. This CDR3 is 17 amino acids long. The CDR3 sequence is CASQTQYRDRSRNTIYF. The CDR3 nucleotides are TGTGCCAGCCAAACCCAGTACCGGGACCGATCCAGAAACACCATATATTTT. Variable domain in full (rest from reference TRBV28 and TRBJ1-3): DVKVTQSSRYLVKRTGEKVFLECVQDMDHENMFWYRQDPGLGLRLIYFSYDVKMKEKGDIPEGYSVSREKKERFSLILESASTNQTSMYLCASQTQYRDRSRNTIYFGEGSWLTVV.

The chain couples TRBV6-2 or TRBV6-3 to TRBJ1-4; unclear D gene. In germline, CDR1 is MNHEY, CDR2 SVGEGT. This CDR3 is built from 16 residues. Trimming pared 0 bases from V and 7 bases from J, leaving 15 bases between. CDR3 sequence: CASSYSRAGYGEKLFF. The CDR3 nucleotides read TGTGCCAGCAGTTACTCAAGGGCCGGCTATGGTGAAAAACTGTTTTTT.